This TCR beta chain was sequenced in a study of T cell changes during pregnancy in multiple sclerosis. Method: immunoSEQ multiplex PCR; TCRdb's copy keeps in-frame clones and lacks some. Seen here are roughly 61,000 clones, 90% to 95% observed once, and the top ten hold 2% to 3%. The CDR3 runs to 15 residues. Trimming pared 0 bases from V and 4 bases from J, leaving 14 bases between. CDR1 and CDR2 from the germline V gene are SGHRS and YFSETQ. The TCR comes from a female donor with multiple sclerosis, enrolled in a pregnancy study. V gene TRBV5-1 combines with J gene TRBJ2-7; no definite D call. The source was CD8+ T cells from peripheral blood mononuclear cells, collected after pregnancy. CDR3 protein: CASSLDPSQAYEQYF. Here the CDR3 DNA reads TGCGCCAGCAGCTTGGACCCGAGTCAAGCGTACGAGCAGTACTTC.